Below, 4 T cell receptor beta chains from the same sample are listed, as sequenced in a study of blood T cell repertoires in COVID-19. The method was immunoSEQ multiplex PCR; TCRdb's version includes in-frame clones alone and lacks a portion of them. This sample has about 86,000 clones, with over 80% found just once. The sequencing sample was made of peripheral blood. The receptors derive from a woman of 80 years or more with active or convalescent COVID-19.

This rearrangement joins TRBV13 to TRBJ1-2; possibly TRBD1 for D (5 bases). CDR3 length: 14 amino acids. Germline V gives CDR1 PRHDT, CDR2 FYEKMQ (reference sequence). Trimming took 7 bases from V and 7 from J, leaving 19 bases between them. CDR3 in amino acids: CASTVPSRVGGYTF. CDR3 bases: TGTGCCAGCACCGTACCCAGCAGGGTCGGTGGCTACACCTTC.

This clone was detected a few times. The CDR3 DNA sequence: TGTGCCAGCAGTGAAAGGCGGGGGGGCAGCTCCTACGAGCAGTACTTC. Translation gives CASSERRGGSSYEQYF. V is TRBV6-1 and J is TRBJ2-7; 9 bases map to TRBD2. V gave up 2 bases and J gave up 0 bases; unmatched junction bases: 5. Germline loops: CDR1 MNHNS, CDR2 SASEGT. CDR3 length equals 16 residues.

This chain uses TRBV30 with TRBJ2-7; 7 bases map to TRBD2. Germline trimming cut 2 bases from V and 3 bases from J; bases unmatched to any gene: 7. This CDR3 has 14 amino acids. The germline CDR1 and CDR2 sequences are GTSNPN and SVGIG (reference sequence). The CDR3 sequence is CAWSQVLAVYEQYF. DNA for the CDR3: TGTGCCTGGAGTCAAGTGCTAGCGGTCTACGAGCAGTACTTC.

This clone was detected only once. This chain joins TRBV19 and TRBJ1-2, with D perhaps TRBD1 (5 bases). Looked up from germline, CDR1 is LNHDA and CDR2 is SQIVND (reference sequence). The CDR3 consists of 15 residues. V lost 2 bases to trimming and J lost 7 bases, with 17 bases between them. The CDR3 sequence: CASSILGREGGGYTF. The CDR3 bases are TGTGCCAGTAGTATACTCGGCAGGGAGGGTGGTGGCTACACCTTC.